This entry concerns a single TCR beta chain. No antigen is known for it. Method: immunoSEQ multiplex PCR; TCRdb's copy keeps in-frame clones and lacks some. The table has 55,000 to 70,000 clones, 70% to 90% seen once. Germline V gene data show CDR1 as MNHNY and CDR2 as SVGAGI (reference sequence). V lost 0 bases to trimming and J lost 7 bases, with 13 bases between them. The CDR3 is 15 residues long. The sample is drawn from a study of OX40 agonist ivuxolimab in advanced cancers. Study-wide results and limits: The authors did not determine the antigen specificity of the expanded peripheral T cells.

The gene calls are TRBV6-6 and TRBJ1-5; maybe TRBD1 (5 bases). The source of this sequence is an adult with an advanced solid tumor such as melanoma, head and neck, liver or kidney cancer. Sequenced here: CD4+ or CD8+ T cells sorted from blood, sampled in a trial of the OX40 agonist ivuxolimab. CDR3 sequence (DNA): TGTGCCAGCAGTTACTCGGTGGGGGATGGGCAGCCCCAGCATTTT. Translated: CASSYSVGDGQPQHF.